This entry is about one TCR beta chain. The sample belongs to a study of blood T cell repertoires in COVID-19. On the study more broadly: Some COVID-19 samples were acute and others convalescent; all came from the United States, Italy and Spain.

The study assigned cohorts using participant-reported clinical history. The V gene lost 5 bases and the J gene lost 0 bases, with 16 bases spanning the gap. The CDR3 runs to 17 residues. Germline V lookup: CDR1 KGHSH, CDR2 LQKENI. Libraries were prepared by immunoSEQ multiplex PCR; TCRdb keeps only in-frame clonotypes and omits some of them. The table shows over 150,000 clones, with 70% to 80% occurring only once. The chain recombines TRBV18 with TRBJ2-2, with D tentatively TRBD2 (5 bases). The sequence came from a woman in her sixties or seventies in a cohort exposed to, infected with or recovered from COVID-19 (not recorded which). Sample: PBMCs or T cells enriched from blood (not recorded which). The CDR3 bases are TGTGCCAGCTCAAACCCCGTCCTCGGGGCGAACACCGGGGAGCTGTTTTTT. Translation gives CASSNPVLGANTGELFF.